This T cell receptor (beta chain) was captured in a study of CD8 T cells in Susac syndrome. V gave up 0 bases and J gave up 3 bases, with 6 bases separating them. This CDR3 contains 13 residues. Germline V gives CDR1 MNHEY, CDR2 SMNVEV (reference sequence). As concerns this clonotype: Its antigen is still unknown.

General study findings and limits: Acknowledgment was made by the study that its TCR sequencing and HLA analysis involved a relatively small number of individuals.

cDNA came from about 0.5 to 1 ug RNA primed by random hexamers. The TCR beta CDR3 was amplified by immunoSEQ multiplex PCR across 54 Vbeta, 13 Jbeta. TCRdb passed the immunoSEQ multiplex PCR reads through MiXCR, listing each CDR3 protein once. The sample records roughly 110,000 distinct CDR3 sequences, approximately 94% being singletons. It was negative isolation that provided the CD8+ and CD4+ T cells, whereas TEMRA cells were enriched by FACS. The chain joins TRBV27 to TRBJ2-7; D uncertain. The material sequenced was CD8+ T cells from PBMCs. The TCR originated in a human donor with Susac syndrome. The CDR3 sequence is CASSLSMSYEQYF. CDR3 DNA: TGTGCCAGCAGTTTATCGATGAGCTACGAGCAGTACTTC.